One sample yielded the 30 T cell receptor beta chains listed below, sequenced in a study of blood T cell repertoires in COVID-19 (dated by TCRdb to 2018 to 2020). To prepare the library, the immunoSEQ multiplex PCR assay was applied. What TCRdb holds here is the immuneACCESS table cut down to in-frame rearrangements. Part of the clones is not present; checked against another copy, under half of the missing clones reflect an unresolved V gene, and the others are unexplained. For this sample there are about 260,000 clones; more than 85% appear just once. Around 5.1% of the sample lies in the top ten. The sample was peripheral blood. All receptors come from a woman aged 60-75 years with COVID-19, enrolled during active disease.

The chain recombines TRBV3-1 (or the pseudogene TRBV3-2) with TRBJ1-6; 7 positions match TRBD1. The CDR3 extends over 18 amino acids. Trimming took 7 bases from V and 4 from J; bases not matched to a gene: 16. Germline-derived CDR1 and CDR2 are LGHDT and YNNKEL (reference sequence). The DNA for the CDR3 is TGTGCCAGCAACCTGCGGCGAGGGGGCATATCATATAATTCACCCCTCCACTTT. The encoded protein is CASNLRRGGISYNSPLHF.

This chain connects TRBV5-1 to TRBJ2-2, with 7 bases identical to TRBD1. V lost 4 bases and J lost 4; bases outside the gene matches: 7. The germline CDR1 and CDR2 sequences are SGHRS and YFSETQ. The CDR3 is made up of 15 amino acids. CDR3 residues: CASSPFTGVTGELFF. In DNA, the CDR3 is TGCGCCAGCAGCCCTTTTACAGGGGTCACCGGGGAGCTGTTTTTT.

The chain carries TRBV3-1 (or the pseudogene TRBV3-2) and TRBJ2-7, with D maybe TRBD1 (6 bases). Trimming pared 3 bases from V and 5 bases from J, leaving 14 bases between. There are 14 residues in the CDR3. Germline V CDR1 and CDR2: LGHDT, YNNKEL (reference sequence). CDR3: CASSHADRHHEQYF. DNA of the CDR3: TGTGCCAGCAGCCATGCCGACAGGCACCACGAGCAGTACTTC.

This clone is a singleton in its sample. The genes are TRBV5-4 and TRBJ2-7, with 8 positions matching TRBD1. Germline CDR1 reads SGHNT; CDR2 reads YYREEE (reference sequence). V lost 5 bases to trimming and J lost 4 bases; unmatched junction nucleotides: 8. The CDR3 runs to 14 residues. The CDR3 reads CASRGAGGGYEQYF. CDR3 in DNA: TGTGCCAGCAGAGGTGCAGGGGGCGGTTACGAGCAGTACTTC.

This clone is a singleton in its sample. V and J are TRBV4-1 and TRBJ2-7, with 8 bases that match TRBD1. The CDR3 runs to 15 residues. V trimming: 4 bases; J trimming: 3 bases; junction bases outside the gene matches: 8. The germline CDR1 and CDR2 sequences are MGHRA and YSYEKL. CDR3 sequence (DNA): TGCGCCAGCAGCCCATTGCCGGGACAGGTCTACGAGCAGTACTTC. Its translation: CASSPLPGQVYEQYF.

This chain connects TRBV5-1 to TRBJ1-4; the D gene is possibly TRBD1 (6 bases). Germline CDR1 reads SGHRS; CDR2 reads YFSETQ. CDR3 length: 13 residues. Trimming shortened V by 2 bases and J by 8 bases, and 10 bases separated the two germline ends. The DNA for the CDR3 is TGCGCCAGCAGCTTACAGGGATACGAAAAACTGTTTTTT. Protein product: CASSLQGYEKLFF.

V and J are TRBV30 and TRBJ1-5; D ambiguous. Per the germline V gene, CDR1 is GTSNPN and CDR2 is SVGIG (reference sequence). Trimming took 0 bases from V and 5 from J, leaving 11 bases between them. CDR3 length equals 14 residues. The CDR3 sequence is CAWSVLTHYQPQHF. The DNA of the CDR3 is TGTGCCTGGAGTGTATTGACTCACTATCAGCCCCAGCATTTT.

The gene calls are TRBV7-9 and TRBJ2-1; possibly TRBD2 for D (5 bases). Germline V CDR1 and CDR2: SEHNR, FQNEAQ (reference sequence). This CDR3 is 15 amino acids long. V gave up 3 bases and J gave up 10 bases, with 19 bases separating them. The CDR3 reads CASSFVSTGISEQFF. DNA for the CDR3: TGTGCCAGCAGCTTTGTCTCGACGGGAATCAGCGAGCAGTTCTTC. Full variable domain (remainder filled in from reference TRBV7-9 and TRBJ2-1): DTGVSQNPRHKITKRGQNVTFRCDPISEHNRLYWYRQTLGQGPEFLTYFQNEAQLEKSRLLSDRFSAERPKGSFSTLEIQRTEQGDSAMYLCASSFVSTGISEQFFGPGTRLTVL.

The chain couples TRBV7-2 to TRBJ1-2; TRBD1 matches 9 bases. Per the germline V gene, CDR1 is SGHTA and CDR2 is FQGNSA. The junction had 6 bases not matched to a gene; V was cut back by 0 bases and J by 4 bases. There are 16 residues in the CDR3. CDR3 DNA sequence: TGTGCCAGCAGCTTAGCTTCCGGACAGGGGCGCTATGGCTACACCTTC. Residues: CASSLASGQGRYGYTF.

CDR3 protein: CASSLVQNTEAFF. The CDR3 DNA sequence: TGTGCCAGCAGTTTAGTACAGAACACTGAAGCTTTCTTT. V gene TRBV27 combines with J gene TRBJ1-1; no clear D gene. Trimming cost V 2 bases and J 1 base, with 5 bases left between them. This CDR3 is built from 13 residues. Germline V gene sequence: CDR1 MNHEY, CDR2 SMNVEV (reference sequence).

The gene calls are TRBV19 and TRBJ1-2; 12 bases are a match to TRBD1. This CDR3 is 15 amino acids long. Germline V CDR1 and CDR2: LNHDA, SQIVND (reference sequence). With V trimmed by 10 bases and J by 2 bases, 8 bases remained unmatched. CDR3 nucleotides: TGTGCCACCCGGGACAGGGGGCGACCAAACTATGGCTACACCTTC. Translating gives CATRDRGRPNYGYTF.

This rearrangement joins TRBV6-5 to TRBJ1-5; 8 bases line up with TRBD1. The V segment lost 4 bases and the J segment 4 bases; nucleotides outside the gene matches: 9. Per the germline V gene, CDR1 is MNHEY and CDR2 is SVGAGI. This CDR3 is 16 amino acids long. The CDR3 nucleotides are TGTGCCAGCAGTTTGCAGGACAGGGCGGGAAATCAGCCCCAGCATTTT. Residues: CASSLQDRAGNQPQHF.

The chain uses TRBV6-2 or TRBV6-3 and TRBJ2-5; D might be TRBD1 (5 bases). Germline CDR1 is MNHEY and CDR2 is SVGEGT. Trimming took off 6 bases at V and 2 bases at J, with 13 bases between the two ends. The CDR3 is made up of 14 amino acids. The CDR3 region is CASSNRQFQETQYF. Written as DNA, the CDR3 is TGTGCCAGCAGCAACCGACAGTTTCAAGAGACCCAGTACTTC.

CDR3 bases: TGTGCCAGCAAGACCGAGGAGGTCTACGAGCAGTACTTC. This gives the protein CASKTEEVYEQYF. The genes are TRBV28 and TRBJ2-7; D may be TRBD2 (5 bases). Germline-derived CDR1 and CDR2 are MDHEN and SYDVKM. V was cut by 7 bases and J by 3 bases, with 13 bases left in between. CDR3 size: 13 residues.

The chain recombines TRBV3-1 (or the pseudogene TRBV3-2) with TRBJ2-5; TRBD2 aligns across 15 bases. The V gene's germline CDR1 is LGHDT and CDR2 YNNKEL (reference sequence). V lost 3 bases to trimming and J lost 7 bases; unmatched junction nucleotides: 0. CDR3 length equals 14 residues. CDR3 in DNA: TGTGCCAGCAGCCAGGGACTAGCGGGGGGGACCCAGTACTTC. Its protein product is CASSQGLAGGTQYF.

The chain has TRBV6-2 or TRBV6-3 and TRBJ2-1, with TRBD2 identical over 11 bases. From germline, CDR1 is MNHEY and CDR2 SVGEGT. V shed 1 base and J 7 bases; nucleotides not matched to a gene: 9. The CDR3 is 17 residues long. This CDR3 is CASSYWPIAGGSNEQFF. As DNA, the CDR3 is TGTGCCAGCAGTTACTGGCCGATAGCGGGAGGGTCGAATGAGCAGTTCTTC.

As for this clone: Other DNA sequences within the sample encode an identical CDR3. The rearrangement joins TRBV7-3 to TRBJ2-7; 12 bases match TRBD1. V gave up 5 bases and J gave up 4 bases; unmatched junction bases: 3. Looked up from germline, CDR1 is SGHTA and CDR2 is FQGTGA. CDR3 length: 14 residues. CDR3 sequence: CASSPGQGAYEQYF. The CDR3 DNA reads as TGTGCCAGCAGCCCGGGACAGGGGGCTTACGAGCAGTACTTC.

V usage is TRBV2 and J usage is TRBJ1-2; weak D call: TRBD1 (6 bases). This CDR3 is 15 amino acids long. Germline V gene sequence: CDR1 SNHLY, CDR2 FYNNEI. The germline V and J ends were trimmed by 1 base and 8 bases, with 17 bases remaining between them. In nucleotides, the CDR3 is TGTGCCAGCAGTGAAGTGGGGGCCCAGTCGGGAGGCTACACCTTC. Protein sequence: CASSEVGAQSGGYTF. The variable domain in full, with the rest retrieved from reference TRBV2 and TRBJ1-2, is EPEVTQTPSHQVTQMGQEVILRCVPISNHLYFYWYRQILGQKVEFLVSFYNNEISEKSEIFDDQFSVERPDGSNFTLKIRSTKLEDSAMYFCASSEVGAQSGGYTFGSGTRLTVV.

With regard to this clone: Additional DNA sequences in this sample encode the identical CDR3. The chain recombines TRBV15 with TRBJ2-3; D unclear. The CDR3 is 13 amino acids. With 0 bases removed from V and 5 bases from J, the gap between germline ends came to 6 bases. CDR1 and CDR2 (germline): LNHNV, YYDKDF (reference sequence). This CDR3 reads CATSRDPGDTQYF. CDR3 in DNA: TGTGCCACCAGCAGAGATCCCGGAGATACGCAGTATTTT.

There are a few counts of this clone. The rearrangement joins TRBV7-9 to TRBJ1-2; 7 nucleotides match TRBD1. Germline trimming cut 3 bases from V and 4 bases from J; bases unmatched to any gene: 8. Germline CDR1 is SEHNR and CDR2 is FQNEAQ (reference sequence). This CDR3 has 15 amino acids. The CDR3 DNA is TGTGCCAGCAGCTTTGGGCAGGGGGGTTCCTATGGCTACACCTTC. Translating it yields CASSFGQGGSYGYTF.

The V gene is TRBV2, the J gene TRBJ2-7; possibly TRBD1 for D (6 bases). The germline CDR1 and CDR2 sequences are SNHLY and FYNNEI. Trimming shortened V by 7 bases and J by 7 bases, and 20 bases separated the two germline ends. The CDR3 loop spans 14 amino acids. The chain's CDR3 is CASTMDRQLGEQYF. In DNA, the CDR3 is TGTGCCAGCACCATGGACAGACAACTGGGGGAGCAGTACTTC.

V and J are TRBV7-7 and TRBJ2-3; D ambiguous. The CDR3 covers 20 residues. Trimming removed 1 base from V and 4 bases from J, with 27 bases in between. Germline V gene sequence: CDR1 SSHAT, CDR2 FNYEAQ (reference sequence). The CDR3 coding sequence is TGTGCCAGCAGCTTAGATCGAGCGCCTGGATCTGTTAGGATCCCAGATACGCAGTATTTT. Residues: CASSLDRAPGSVRIPDTQYF.

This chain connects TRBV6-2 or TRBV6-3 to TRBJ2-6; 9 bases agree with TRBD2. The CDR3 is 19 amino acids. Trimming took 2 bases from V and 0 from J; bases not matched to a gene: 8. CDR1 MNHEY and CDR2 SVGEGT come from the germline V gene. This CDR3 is CASSYPLAGTYSGANVLTF. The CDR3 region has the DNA TGTGCCAGCAGTTACCCGCTAGCGGGGACCTACTCTGGGGCCAACGTCCTGACTTTC.

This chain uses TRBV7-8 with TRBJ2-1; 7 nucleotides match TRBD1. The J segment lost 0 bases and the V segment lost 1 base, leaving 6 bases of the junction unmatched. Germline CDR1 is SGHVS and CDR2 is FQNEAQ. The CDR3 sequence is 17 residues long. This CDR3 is CASSLGTGLISYNEQFF. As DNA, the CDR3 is TGTGCCAGCAGCTTAGGGACAGGCCTCATCTCCTACAATGAGCAGTTCTTC.

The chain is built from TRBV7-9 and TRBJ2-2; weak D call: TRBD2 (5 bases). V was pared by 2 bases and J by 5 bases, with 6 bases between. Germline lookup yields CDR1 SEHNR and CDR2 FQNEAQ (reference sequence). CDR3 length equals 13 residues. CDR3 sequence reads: CASSLRGTGELFF. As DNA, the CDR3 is TGTGCCAGCAGCTTACGGGGTACCGGGGAGCTGTTTTTT. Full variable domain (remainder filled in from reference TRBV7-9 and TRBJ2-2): DTGVSQNPRHKITKRGQNVTFRCDPISEHNRLYWYRQTLGQGPEFLTYFQNEAQLEKSRLLSDRFSAERPKGSFSTLEIQRTEQGDSAMYLCASSLRGTGELFFGEGSRLTVL.

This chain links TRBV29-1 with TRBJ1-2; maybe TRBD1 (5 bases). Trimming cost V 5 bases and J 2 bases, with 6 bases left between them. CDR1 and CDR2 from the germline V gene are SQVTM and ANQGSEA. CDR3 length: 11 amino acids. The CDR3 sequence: CSVQGNYGYTF. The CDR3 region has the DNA TGCAGCGTTCAGGGCAACTATGGCTACACCTTC.

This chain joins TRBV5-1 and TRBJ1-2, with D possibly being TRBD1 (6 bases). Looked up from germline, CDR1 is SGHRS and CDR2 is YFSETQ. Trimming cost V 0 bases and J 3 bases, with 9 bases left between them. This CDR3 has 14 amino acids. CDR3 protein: CASSLGQADYGYTF. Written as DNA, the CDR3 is TGCGCCAGCAGCTTGGGACAGGCGGACTATGGCTACACCTTC.

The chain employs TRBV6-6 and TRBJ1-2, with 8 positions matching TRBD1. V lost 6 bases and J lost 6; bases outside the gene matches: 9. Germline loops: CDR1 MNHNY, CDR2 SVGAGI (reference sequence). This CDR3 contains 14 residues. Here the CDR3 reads CASRRDRGRDGYTF. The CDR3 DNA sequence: TGTGCCAGCAGGCGAGACAGGGGCAGGGATGGCTACACCTTC.

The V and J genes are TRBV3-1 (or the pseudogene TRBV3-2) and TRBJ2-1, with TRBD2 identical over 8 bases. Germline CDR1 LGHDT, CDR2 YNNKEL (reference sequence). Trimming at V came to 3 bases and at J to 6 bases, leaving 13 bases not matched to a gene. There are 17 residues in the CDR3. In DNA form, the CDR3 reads TGTGCCAGCAGCCATCGAAACAATCAGCGGGAGCTCAATGAGCAGTTCTTC. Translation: CASSHRNNQRELNEQFF.

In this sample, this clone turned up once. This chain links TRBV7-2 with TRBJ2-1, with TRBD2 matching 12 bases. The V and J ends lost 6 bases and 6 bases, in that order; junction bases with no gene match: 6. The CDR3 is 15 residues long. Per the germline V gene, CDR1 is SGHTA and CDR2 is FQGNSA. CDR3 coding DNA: TGTGCCAGCAGACTTCCGGGACTAGCGGGCAATGAGCAGTTCTTC. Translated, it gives CASRLPGLAGNEQFF.